This entry is about one T cell receptor (beta chain). These data originate in a study of blood T cell repertoires in COVID-19. Study as a whole: Samples of COVID-19 (acute and convalescent) were obtained from the United States, Italy and Spain.

The germline V gene encodes CDR1 SGHTA and CDR2 FQGNSA. CDR3 length: 15 amino acids. Trimming removed 0 bases from V and 2 bases from J, with 7 bases in between. TCRdb's table, derived via immunoSEQ multiplex PCR, lists solely in-frame clones and lacks some. The table shows roughly 230,000 clones, with about 88% occurring only once. The specimen sequenced was peripheral blood. The origin of this receptor is an older man with acute or convalescent COVID-19. This chain uses TRBV7-2 with TRBJ2-2, with D possibly being TRBD1 (5 bases). CDR3 sequence: CASSLARDNTGELFF. The CDR3, as DNA: TGTGCCAGCAGCTTAGCCAGGGATAACACCGGGGAGCTGTTTTTT.